The rows below give T cell receptor beta chains drawn from one sample of a study of blood T cell repertoires in COVID-19. Sequenced by immunoSEQ multiplex PCR; TCRdb stores in-frame clones only, minus some. The sample consists of 30,000 or so clones, 82% of them appearing once. The sample taken for sequencing was peripheral blood. Receptor source: a man of 80 years or more with active or convalescent COVID-19. Each CDR3 is given with its conserved first and last residue. Fields, in order: D gene, J gene, clone size, V gene, CDR3 DNA, CDR3 protein. The D gene is left open where the match is weak. Only part of the rows carry a size: once, few, many, or a class if the clone is expanded.

d_call: .; j_call: TRBJ2-1; clone_size: .; v_call: TRBV27; cdr3_nt: TGTGCCAGCAGTTTATCGGAGGGGTCTAAGCAGTTCTTC; cdr3_aa: CASSLSEGSKQFF
d_call: TRBD2; j_call: TRBJ2-7; clone_size: .; v_call: TRBV27; cdr3_nt: TGTGCCAGCAGTATGGTGACTAGCGGGAGGATTAATTACGAGCAGTACTTC; cdr3_aa: CASSMVTSGRINYEQYF
d_call: .; j_call: TRBJ2-1; clone_size: .; v_call: TRBV5-1; cdr3_nt: TGCGCCAGCAGCTTGGAGGGGGTGTCCTACAATGAGCAGTTCTTC; cdr3_aa: CASSLEGVSYNEQFF
d_call: .; j_call: TRBJ1-5; clone_size: .; v_call: TRBV5-3; cdr3_nt: TGTGCCAGAAGCTTGAGGTTTTCGTCAGGGTGGATGGGACAGCCCCAGCATTTT; cdr3_aa: CARSLRFSSGWMGQPQHF
d_call: .; j_call: TRBJ2-1; clone_size: few; v_call: TRBV5-1; cdr3_nt: TGCGCCAGCAGCTTCTCAGGGGTGAGCTACAATGAGCAGTTCTTC; cdr3_aa: CASSFSGVSYNEQFF
d_call: TRBD2; j_call: TRBJ2-2; clone_size: once; v_call: TRBV6-6; cdr3_nt: TGTGCCAGCAGTTGGCTAGCGGGAACCACCGGGGAGCTGTTTTTT; cdr3_aa: CASSWLAGTTGELFF
d_call: .; j_call: TRBJ2-1; clone_size: .; v_call: TRBV7-8; cdr3_nt: TGTGCCAGCAGCTTAGAGAGGTTAGCCTACAATGAGCAGTTCTTC; cdr3_aa: CASSLERLAYNEQFF
d_call: .; j_call: TRBJ2-7; clone_size: .; v_call: TRBV7-2; cdr3_nt: TGTGCCAGCAGCTTAGCAAGGAGCGCCGGGGGGTACTTC; cdr3_aa: CASSLARSAGGYF
d_call: TRBD1; j_call: TRBJ2-7; clone_size: .; v_call: TRBV7-2; cdr3_nt: TGTGCCAGCAGCTTAGCGGGGGACAGGGGCGAGCAGTACTTC; cdr3_aa: CASSLAGDRGEQYF
d_call: .; j_call: TRBJ1-6; clone_size: few; v_call: TRBV27; cdr3_nt: TGTGCCAGCAGTTCCTCGAGGGCAAAGGAATCACCCCTCCACTTT; cdr3_aa: CASSSSRAKESPLHF
d_call: TRBD1; j_call: TRBJ2-6; clone_size: .; v_call: TRBV4-2; cdr3_nt: TGTGCCAGCAGCCAATTGTCCGGGACAGGGGTCTCTGGGGCCAACGTCCTGACTTTC; cdr3_aa: CASSQLSGTGVSGANVLTF
d_call: TRBD1; j_call: TRBJ1-5; clone_size: .; v_call: TRBV18; cdr3_nt: TGTGCCAGCTCACGAGGACAGGCCAATCAGCCCCAGCATTTT; cdr3_aa: CASSRGQANQPQHF
d_call: .; j_call: TRBJ2-5; clone_size: .; v_call: TRBV30; cdr3_nt: TGTGCCTGGAGTTTGGGGGCAGGGAGTGAGACCCAGTACTTC; cdr3_aa: CAWSLGAGSETQYF
d_call: .; j_call: TRBJ2-7; clone_size: .; v_call: TRBV12-3/TRBV12-4; cdr3_nt: TGTGCCAGCAGTTTTCTAGCACAATACGAGCAGTACTTC; cdr3_aa: CASSFLAQYEQYF
d_call: .; j_call: TRBJ1-6; clone_size: .; v_call: TRBV2; cdr3_nt: TGTGCCAGCAGTCCAACAGGATCGGATTCACCCCTCCACTTT; cdr3_aa: CASSPTGSDSPLHF
d_call: .; j_call: TRBJ1-4; clone_size: .; v_call: TRBV19; cdr3_nt: TGTGCCAGTTCGTGGACTGGGCAGACAACTAATGAAAAACTGTTTTTT; cdr3_aa: CASSWTGQTTNEKLFF
d_call: TRBD2; j_call: TRBJ2-3; clone_size: .; v_call: TRBV29-1; cdr3_nt: TGCAGCGTTAGGACTAGCGGGACAGATACGCAGTATTTT; cdr3_aa: CSVRTSGTDTQYF
d_call: TRBD2; j_call: TRBJ2-1; clone_size: once; v_call: TRBV15; cdr3_nt: TGTGCCACCAGGACTAGCGGGAGGGCCACTGAGCAGTTCTTC; cdr3_aa: CATRTSGRATEQFF
d_call: TRBD1; j_call: TRBJ2-5; clone_size: .; v_call: TRBV24-1; cdr3_nt: TGTGCCACTGAACAGGGGGAGACCCAGTACTTC; cdr3_aa: CATEQGETQYF
d_call: TRBD2; j_call: TRBJ2-1; clone_size: few; v_call: TRBV19; cdr3_nt: TGTGCCAGTAGTACTTGGCCTAGCGGAAACAATGAGCAGTTCTTC; cdr3_aa: CASSTWPSGNNEQFF
d_call: .; j_call: TRBJ1-4; clone_size: .; v_call: TRBV27; cdr3_nt: TGTGCCAGCAGTCCCGCAGGGTCGCCTAATGAAAAACTGTTTTTT; cdr3_aa: CASSPAGSPNEKLFF
d_call: .; j_call: TRBJ1-3; clone_size: .; v_call: TRBV7-9; cdr3_nt: TGTGCCAGCAGCTTAGGGTCTGGGGCCGCGGGAAACACCATATATTTT; cdr3_aa: CASSLGSGAAGNTIYF
d_call: .; j_call: TRBJ2-7; clone_size: .; v_call: TRBV7-8; cdr3_nt: TGTGCCAGCAGCTTAGGGGGACACCGGACCTACGAGCAGTACTTC; cdr3_aa: CASSLGGHRTYEQYF
d_call: TRBD1; j_call: TRBJ2-5; clone_size: .; v_call: TRBV2; cdr3_nt: TGTGCCAGTACGGACAGGTTAGAGACCCAGTACTTC; cdr3_aa: CASTDRLETQYF
d_call: .; j_call: TRBJ2-1; clone_size: .; v_call: TRBV11-2; cdr3_nt: TGTGCCAGCAGCTACGGGTCCAATGAGCAGTTCTTC; cdr3_aa: CASSYGSNEQFF
d_call: TRBD2; j_call: TRBJ2-3; clone_size: .; v_call: TRBV12-5; cdr3_nt: TGTGCTAGTGGTAAGGGACTAGCGGGCACAGATACGCAGTATTTT; cdr3_aa: CASGKGLAGTDTQYF